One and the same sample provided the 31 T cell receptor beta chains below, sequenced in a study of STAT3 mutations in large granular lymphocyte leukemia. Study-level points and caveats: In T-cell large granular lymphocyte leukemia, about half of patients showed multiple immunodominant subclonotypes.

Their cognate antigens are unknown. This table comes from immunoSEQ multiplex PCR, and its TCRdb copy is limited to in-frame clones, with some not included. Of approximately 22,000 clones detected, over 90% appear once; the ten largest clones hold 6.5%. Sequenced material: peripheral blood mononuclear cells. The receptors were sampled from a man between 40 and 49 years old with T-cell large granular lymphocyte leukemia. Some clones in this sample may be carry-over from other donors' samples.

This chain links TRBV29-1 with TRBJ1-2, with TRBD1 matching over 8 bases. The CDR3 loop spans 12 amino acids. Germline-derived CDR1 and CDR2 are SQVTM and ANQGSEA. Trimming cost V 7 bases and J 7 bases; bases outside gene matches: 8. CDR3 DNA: TGCAGCGCCGGTCCCGGACAGGGTGGCTACACCTTC. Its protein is CSAGPGQGGYTF.

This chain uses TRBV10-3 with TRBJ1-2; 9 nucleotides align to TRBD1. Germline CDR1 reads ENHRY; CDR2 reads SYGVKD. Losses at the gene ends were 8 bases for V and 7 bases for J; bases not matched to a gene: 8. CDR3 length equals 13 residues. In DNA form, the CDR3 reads TGTGCCATCTGGGACAGGGACATGGGTGGCTACACCTTC. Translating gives CAIWDRDMGGYTF.

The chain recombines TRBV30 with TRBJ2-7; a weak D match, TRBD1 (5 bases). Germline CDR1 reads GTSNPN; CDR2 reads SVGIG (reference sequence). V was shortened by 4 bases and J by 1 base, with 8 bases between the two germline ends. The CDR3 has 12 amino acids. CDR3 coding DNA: TGTGCCTGGAACCCAGGGTCCTACGAGCAGTACTTC. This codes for CAWNPGSYEQYF.

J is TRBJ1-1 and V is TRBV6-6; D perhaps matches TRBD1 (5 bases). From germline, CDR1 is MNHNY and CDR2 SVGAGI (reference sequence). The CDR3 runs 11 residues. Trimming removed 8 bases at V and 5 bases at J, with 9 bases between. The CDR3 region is CASRGRTEAFF. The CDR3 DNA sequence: TGTGCCAGCCGGGGGAGGACTGAAGCTTTCTTT.

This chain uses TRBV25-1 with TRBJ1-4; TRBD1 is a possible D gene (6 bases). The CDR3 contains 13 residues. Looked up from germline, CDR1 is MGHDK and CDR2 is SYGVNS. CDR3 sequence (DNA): TGTGGTCCGGCAGGGGCTGTCGGTGAAAAACTGTTTTTT. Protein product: CGPAGAVGEKLFF.

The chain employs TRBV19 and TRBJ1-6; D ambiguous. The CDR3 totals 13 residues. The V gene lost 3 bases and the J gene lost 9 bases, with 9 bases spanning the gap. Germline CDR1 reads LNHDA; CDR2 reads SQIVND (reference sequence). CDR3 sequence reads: CASSIKDGSPLHF. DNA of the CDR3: TGTGCCAGTAGTATTAAGGATGGTTCACCCCTCCACTTT.

CDR3 bases: TGTGCCAGCAGCTTAACCCACCAGGGAAGCACTGAAGCTTTCTTT. Translation: CASSLTHQGSTEAFF. The V call is TRBV7-3, the J call TRBJ1-1; D possibly corresponds to TRBD1 (5 bases). Germline V lookup: CDR1 SGHTA, CDR2 FQGTGA. Trimming removed 0 bases at V and 4 bases at J, with 12 bases between. The CDR3 is 15 amino acids.

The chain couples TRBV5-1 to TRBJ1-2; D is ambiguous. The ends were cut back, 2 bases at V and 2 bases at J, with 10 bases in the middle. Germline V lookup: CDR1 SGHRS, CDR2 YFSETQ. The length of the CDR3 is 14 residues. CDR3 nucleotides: TGCGCCAGCAGCTTCGGGGTTCCCAACTATGGCTACACCTTC. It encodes CASSFGVPNYGYTF.

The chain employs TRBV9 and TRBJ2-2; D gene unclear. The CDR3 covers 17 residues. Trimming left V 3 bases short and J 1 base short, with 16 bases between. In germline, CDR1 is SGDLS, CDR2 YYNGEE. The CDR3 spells CASSAPDTHWNTGELFF. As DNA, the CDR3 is TGTGCCAGCAGCGCACCTGACACCCACTGGAACACCGGGGAGCTGTTTTTT.

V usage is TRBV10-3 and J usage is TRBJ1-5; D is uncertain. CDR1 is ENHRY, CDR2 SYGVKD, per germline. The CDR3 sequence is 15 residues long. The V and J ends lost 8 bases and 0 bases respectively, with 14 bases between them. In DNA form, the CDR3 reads TGTGCCATCGACCCGGCGGTGGATAGCAATCAGCCCCAGCATTTT. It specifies CAIDPAVDSNQPQHF.

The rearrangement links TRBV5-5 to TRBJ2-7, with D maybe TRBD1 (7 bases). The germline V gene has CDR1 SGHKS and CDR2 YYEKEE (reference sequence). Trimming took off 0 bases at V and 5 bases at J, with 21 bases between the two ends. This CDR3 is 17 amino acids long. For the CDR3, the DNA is TGTGCCAGCAGCTTGGTGGAGGGCGGCGACAGGGTCCACGAGCAGTACTTC. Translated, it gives CASSLVEGGDRVHEQYF. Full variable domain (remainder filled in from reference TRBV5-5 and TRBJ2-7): DAGVTQSPTHLIKTRGQQVTLRCSPISGHKSVSWYQQVLGQGPQFIFQYYEKEERGRGNFPDRFSARQFPNYSSELNVNALLLGDSALYLCASSLVEGGDRVHEQYFGPGTRLTVT.

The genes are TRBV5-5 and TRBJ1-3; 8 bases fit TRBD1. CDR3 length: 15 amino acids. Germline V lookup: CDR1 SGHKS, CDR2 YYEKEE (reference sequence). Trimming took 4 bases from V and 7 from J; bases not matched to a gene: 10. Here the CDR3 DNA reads TGTGCCAGCAGCGGAATACAGGGGGGGGTCAACACCATATATTTT. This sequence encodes CASSGIQGGVNTIYF.

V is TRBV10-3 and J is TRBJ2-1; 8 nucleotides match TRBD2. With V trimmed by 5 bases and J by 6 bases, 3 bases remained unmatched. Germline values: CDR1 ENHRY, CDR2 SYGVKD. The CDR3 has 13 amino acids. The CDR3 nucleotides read TGTGCCATCAGTTCGGGGGGGGCCAATGAGCAGTTCTTC. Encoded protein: CAISSGGANEQFF.

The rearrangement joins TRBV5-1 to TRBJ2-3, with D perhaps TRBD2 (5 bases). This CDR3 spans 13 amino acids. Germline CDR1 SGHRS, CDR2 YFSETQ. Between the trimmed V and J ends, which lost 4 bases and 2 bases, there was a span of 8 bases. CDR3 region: CASSGENTDTQYF. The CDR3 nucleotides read TGCGCCAGCAGCGGGGAGAACACAGATACGCAGTATTTT.

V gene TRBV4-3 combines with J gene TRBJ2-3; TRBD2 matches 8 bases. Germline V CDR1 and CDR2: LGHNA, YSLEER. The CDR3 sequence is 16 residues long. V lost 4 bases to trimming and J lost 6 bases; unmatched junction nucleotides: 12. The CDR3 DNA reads TGCGCCAGCAGCCCCGGACGGGGACTAGTGGCTGATACGCAGTATTTT. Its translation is CASSPGRGLVADTQYF.

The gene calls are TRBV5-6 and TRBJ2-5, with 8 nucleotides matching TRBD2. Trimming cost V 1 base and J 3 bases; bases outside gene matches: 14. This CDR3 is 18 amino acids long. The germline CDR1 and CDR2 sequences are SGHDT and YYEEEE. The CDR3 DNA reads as TGTGCCAGCAGCTTGCCGTGGGGCCGGACTAGCTGGGAAGAGACCCAGTACTTC. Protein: CASSLPWGRTSWEETQYF.

As DNA, the CDR3 is TGTGCCAGCAGTTCCGGTGGGAAGCAGTACTTC. Translating gives CASSSGGKQYF. The chain recombines TRBV27 with TRBJ2-7; unclear D gene. CDR1 and CDR2 from the germline V gene are MNHEY and SMNVEV (reference sequence). CDR3 length: 11 residues. The ends were cut back, 4 bases at V and 8 bases at J, with 9 bases in the middle.

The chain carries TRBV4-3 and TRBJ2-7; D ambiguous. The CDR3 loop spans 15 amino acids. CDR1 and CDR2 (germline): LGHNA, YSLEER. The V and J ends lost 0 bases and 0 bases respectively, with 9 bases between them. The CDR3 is CASSQDRVSSYEQYF. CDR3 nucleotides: TGCGCCAGCAGCCAAGATAGGGTCAGCTCCTACGAGCAGTACTTC.

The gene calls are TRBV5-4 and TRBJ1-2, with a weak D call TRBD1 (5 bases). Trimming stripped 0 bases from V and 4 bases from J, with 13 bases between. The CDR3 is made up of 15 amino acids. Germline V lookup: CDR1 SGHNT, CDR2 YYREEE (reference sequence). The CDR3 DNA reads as TGTGCCAGCAGCTTGGCCCTGTCGGGGGGCTATGGCTACACCTTC. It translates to CASSLALSGGYGYTF.

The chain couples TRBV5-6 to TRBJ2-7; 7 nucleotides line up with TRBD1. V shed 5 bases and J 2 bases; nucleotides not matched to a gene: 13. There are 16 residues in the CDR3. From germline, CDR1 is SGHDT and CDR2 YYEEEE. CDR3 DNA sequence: TGTGCCAGCAGGGCTGCCGGGACAGCGATCGCCTACGAGCAGTACTTC. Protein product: CASRAAGTAIAYEQYF.

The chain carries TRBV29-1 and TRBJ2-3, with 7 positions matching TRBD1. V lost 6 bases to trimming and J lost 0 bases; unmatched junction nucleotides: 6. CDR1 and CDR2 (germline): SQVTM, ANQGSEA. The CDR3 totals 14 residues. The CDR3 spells CSVKGQSSTDTQYF. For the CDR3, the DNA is TGCAGCGTGAAGGGACAGTCTAGCACAGATACGCAGTATTTT.

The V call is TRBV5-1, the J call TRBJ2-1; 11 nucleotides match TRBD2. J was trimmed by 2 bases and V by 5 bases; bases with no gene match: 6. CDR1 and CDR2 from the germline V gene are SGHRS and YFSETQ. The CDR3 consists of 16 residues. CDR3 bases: TGCGCCAGCAGACCTGTGACTAGCGGGGCCTACAATGAGCAGTTCTTC. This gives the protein CASRPVTSGAYNEQFF.

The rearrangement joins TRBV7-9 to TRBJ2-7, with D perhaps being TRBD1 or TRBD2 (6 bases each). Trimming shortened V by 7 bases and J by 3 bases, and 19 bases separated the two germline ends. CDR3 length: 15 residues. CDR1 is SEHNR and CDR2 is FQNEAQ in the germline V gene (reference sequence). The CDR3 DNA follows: TGTGCCAGCACCGAGGTCATGGGGGGCGGCTACGAGCAGTACTTC. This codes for CASTEVMGGGYEQYF.

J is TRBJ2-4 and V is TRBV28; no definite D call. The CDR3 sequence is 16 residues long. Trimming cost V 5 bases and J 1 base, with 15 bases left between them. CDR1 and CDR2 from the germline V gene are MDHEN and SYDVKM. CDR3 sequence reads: CASSEPSDGAKNIQYF. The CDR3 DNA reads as TGTGCCAGCAGTGAGCCCTCAGATGGGGCCAAAAACATTCAGTACTTC.

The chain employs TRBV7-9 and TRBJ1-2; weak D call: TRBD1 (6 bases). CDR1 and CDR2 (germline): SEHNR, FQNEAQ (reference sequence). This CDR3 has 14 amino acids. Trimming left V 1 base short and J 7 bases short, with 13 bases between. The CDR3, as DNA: TGTGCCAGCAGCTTAGACAGGGTATCCGGTGGCTACACCTTC. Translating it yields CASSLDRVSGGYTF.

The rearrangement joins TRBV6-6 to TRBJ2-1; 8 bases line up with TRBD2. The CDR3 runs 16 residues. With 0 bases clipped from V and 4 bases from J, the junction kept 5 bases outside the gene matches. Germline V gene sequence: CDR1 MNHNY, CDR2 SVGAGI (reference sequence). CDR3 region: CASSYSILAEYNEQFF. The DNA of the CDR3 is TGTGCCAGCAGTTACTCGATACTAGCGGAGTACAATGAGCAGTTCTTC.

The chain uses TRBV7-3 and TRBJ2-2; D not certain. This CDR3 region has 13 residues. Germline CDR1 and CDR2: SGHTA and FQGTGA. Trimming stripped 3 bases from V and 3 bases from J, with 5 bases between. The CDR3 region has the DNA TGTGCCAGCAGCTTCGTCGACACCGGGGAGCTGTTTTTT. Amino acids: CASSFVDTGELFF. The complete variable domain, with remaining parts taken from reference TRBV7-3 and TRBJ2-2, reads GAGVSQTPSNKVTEKGKYVELRCDPISGHTALYWYRQSLGQGPEFLIYFQGTGAADDSGLPNDRFFAVRPEGSVSTLKIQRTERGDSAVYLCASSFVDTGELFFGEGSRLTVL.

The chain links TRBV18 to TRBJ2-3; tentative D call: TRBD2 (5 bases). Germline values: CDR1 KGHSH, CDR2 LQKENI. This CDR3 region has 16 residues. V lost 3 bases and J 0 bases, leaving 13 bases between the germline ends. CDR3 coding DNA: TGTGCCAGCTCACCCCAGACTACATCTAGCACAGATACGCAGTATTTT. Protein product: CASSPQTTSSTDTQYF.

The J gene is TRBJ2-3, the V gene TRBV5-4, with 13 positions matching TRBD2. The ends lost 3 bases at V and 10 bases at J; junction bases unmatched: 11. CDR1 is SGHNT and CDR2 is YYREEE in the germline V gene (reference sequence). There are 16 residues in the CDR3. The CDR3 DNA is TGTGCCAGCAGCTCCGGACTAGCGGGGGAGTCCCTCGCGCAGTATTTT. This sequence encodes CASSSGLAGESLAQYF. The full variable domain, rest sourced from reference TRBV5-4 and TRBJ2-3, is ETGVTQSPTHLIKTRGQQVTLRCSSQSGHNTVSWYQQALGQGPQFIFQYYREEENGRGNFPPRFSGLQFPNYSSELNVNALELDDSALYLCASSSGLAGESLAQYFGPGTRLTVL.

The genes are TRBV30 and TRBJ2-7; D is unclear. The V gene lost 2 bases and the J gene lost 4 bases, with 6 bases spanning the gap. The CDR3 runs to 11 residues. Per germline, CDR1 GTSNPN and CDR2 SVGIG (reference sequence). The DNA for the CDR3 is TGTGCCTGGAGTCACAGTTACGAGCAGTACTTC. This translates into CAWSHSYEQYF.

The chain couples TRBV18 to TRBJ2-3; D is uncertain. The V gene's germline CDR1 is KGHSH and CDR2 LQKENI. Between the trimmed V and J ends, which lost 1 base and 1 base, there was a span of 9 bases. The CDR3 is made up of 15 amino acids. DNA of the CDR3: TGTGCCAGCTCACCACTAGACCGGCGCACAGATACGCAGTATTTT. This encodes CASSPLDRRTDTQYF.